The 27 T cell receptor beta chains reported below all come from one sample, sequenced in a study of CD8+ T cells in alopecia areata. RNA extraction and reverse transcription yielded cDNA as sequencing template. Profiled with immunoSEQ multiplex PCR; TCRdb holds only in-frame clones, not every one. The repertoire holds 9,000 to 13,000 clones, roughly 56% seen once, with around 8% in the top ten. Lesional scalp punch biopsies and peripheral blood were collected from alopecia areata patients. Sequencing was performed on skin, taken at week 0. Receptor source: a human donor with alopecia areata.

The chain is built from TRBV6-1 and TRBJ2-7; the match to TRBD1 covers 8 bases. There are 14 residues in the CDR3. The germline CDR1 and CDR2 sequences are MNHNS and SASEGT. The V gene end was trimmed by 8 bases and the J gene end by 3 bases; junction bases not matched to a gene: 9. The CDR3 nucleotides read TGTGCCAGCTGCCGACAGGGGTCCCGCTACGAGCAGTACTTC. Its translation: CASCRQGSRYEQYF.

Notes on this clone: This sample includes further DNA sequences coding for the same CDR3. The CDR3 DNA is TGTGCCAGTAGCAAAGGACTGAAGGGAGGCAATCAGCCCCAGCATTTT. It translates to CASSKGLKGGNQPQHF. V usage is TRBV21-1 and J usage is TRBJ1-5. TRBV21-1 is a known pseudogene. This CDR3 spans 16 amino acids.

This clone has only a few counts. The chain has TRBV7-8 and TRBJ2-7, with D possibly being TRBD2 (6 bases). Germline V gene sequence: CDR1 SGHVS, CDR2 FQNEAQ. The CDR3 length is 14 residues. V was trimmed by 1 base and J by 0 bases, leaving 7 bases between them. The CDR3 here is CASSLGGDSYEQYF. The CDR3 nucleotides read TGTGCCAGCAGCTTAGGCGGGGACTCCTACGAGCAGTACTTC.

This chain uses TRBV6-1 with TRBJ1-1; D not certain. The V end lost 8 bases, the J end lost 11 bases, and 12 bases lay between the germline ends. Per germline, CDR1 MNHNS and CDR2 SASEGT. The CDR3 is made up of 10 amino acids. CDR3 residues: CASSRAPAFF. The CDR3 nucleotides read TGTGCCAGCTCGAGGGCCCCGGCTTTCTTT.

V is TRBV14 and J is TRBJ2-1; 9 bases are a match to TRBD2. Germline V gene sequence: CDR1 SGHDN, CDR2 FVKESK. J gave up 7 bases and V 2 bases, and 12 bases lay outside the gene matches. This CDR3 comprises 17 residues. CDR3 region: CASSQLSIAGGPNEQFF. The CDR3, as DNA: TGTGCCAGCAGCCAACTAAGTATTGCGGGGGGGCCAAATGAGCAGTTCTTC.

The chain carries TRBV28 and TRBJ1-2, with 8 nucleotides matching TRBD1. The CDR3 consists of 13 residues. CDR1 and CDR2 (germline): MDHEN, SYDVKM. Trimming removed 8 bases from V and 8 bases from J; junction bases left unmatched: 10. The CDR3 spells CASGFGGDRGYTF. DNA of the CDR3: TGTGCCAGCGGCTTCGGGGGGGACAGGGGCTACACCTTC.

This clone is medium-sized. V is TRBV6-5 and J is TRBJ2-7, with D perhaps matching TRBD2 (6 bases). V was clipped by 4 bases and J by 4 bases, with 14 bases between them. Germline CDR1 reads MNHEY; CDR2 reads SVGAGI. This CDR3 region has 14 residues. CDR3 bases: TGTGCCAGCAGTTTGCGGCGGGACGTTTACGAGCAGTACTTC. It encodes CASSLRRDVYEQYF.

This clone appeared a single time. The chain is built from TRBV7-8 and TRBJ1-4; weak D call: TRBD1 (6 bases). Germline CDR1 and CDR2: SGHVS and FQNEAQ. Trimming shortened V by 5 bases and J by 8 bases, and 21 bases separated the two germline ends. The CDR3 extends over 16 amino acids. CDR3 sequence: CASSVQYGGPEEKLFF. CDR3 DNA: TGTGCCAGCAGCGTACAGTACGGGGGGCCGGAGGAAAAACTGTTTTTT.

The J gene is TRBJ2-7, the V gene TRBV7-8; 11 bases agree with TRBD1. V was clipped by 3 bases and J by 3 bases; unmatched bases: 1. Germline CDR1 SGHVS, CDR2 FQNEAQ. The CDR3 is 14 residues long. This chain's CDR3 is CASSLGQGGYEQYF. CDR3 sequence (DNA): TGTGCCAGCAGCTTGGGACAGGGGGGCTACGAGCAGTACTTC.

Only a few counts were recorded for this clone. The rearrangement links TRBV29-1 to TRBJ2-7, with D possibly TRBD1 on 8 matching bases. Trimming removed 3 bases from V and 3 bases from J, with 18 bases in between. The CDR3 contains 15 residues. Germline V gene lookup returns CDR1 SQVTM and CDR2 ANQGSEA. CDR3 in DNA: TGCAGCGTTGAGGACGACAGGGGAGGGTTCTACGAGCAGTACTTC. This sequence encodes CSVEDDRGGFYEQYF.

The chain couples TRBV7-3 to TRBJ1-4; no clear D gene. Germline V CDR1 and CDR2: SGHTA, FQGTGA. Between the trimmed V and J ends, which lost 4 bases and 7 bases, there was a span of 10 bases. The CDR3 is 13 residues long. CDR3: CASSSGQSEKLFF. The CDR3 DNA sequence: TGTGCCAGCAGCTCTGGCCAGTCTGAAAAACTGTTTTTT.

The chain couples TRBV5-1 to TRBJ2-4, with D uncertain. V dropped 0 bases and J dropped 5 bases, with 9 bases sitting between them. The CDR3 consists of 14 residues. Germline-derived CDR1 and CDR2 are SGHRS and YFSETQ. The chain's CDR3 is CASSLDASQNIQYF. CDR3 nucleotide sequence: TGCGCCAGCAGCTTGGACGCCTCGCAAAACATTCAGTACTTC.

The chain employs TRBV19 and TRBJ2-3; 7 positions match TRBD2. Unmatched junction bases numbered 8, after V lost 5 bases and J lost 0 bases. CDR1 is LNHDA and CDR2 is SQIVND in the germline V gene (reference sequence). This CDR3 region has 16 residues. CDR3 coding DNA: TGTGCCAGTAGTTATGGGCTAGCGGAGAGCACAGATACGCAGTATTTT. Protein: CASSYGLAESTDTQYF.

CDR3 bases: TGTGCCAGCAGCTTCTATCAGGGGAATAGCAATCAGCCCCAGCATTTT. Translated: CASSFYQGNSNQPQHF. The rearrangement uses TRBV7-9 and TRBJ1-5; maybe TRBD1 (6 bases). The CDR3 totals 16 residues. V lost 3 bases and J lost 0, with 12 bases in between. Germline lookup yields CDR1 SEHNR and CDR2 FQNEAQ (reference sequence). The full variable domain, with the rest looked up from reference TRBV7-9 and TRBJ1-5, is DTGVSQNPRHKITKRGQNVTFRCDPISEHNRLYWYRQTLGQGPEFLTYFQNEAQLEKSRLLSDRFSAERPKGSFSTLEIQRTEQGDSAMYLCASSFYQGNSNQPQHFGDGTRLSIL.

This sequence joins TRBV6-5 and TRBJ2-3; D is ambiguous. The CDR3 is 15 amino acids. The V gene's germline CDR1 is MNHEY and CDR2 SVGAGI. The germline V and J ends were trimmed by 6 bases and 1 base, with 14 bases remaining between them. This CDR3 reads CASSTGQLGTDTQYF. In DNA form, the CDR3 reads TGTGCCAGCAGCACCGGGCAGCTCGGCACAGATACGCAGTATTTT.

The V and J genes are TRBV4-2 and TRBJ2-1, with 8 bases that match TRBD2. Germline V gives CDR1 LGHNA, CDR2 YNFKEQ. V shed 5 bases, J shed 3 bases, and the junction held 6 bases outside the gene matches. The length of the CDR3 is 15 residues. CDR3 bases: TGTGCCAGCAGCTTGAGCGGGAGTCTCTACAATGAGCAGTTCTTC. It is translated as CASSLSGSLYNEQFF.

The chain carries TRBV5-4 and TRBJ2-3, with a tentative D call TRBD2 (6 bases). V lost 5 bases and J 4 bases, leaving 17 bases between the germline ends. Germline V lookup: CDR1 SGHNT, CDR2 YYREEE (reference sequence). CDR3 length equals 15 residues. The CDR3 nucleotides read TGTGCCAGCAGGCCAAGGTTCGGGGGAGCAGATACGCAGTATTTT. Encoded protein: CASRPRFGGADTQYF. The full variable domain, rest sourced from reference TRBV5-4 and TRBJ2-3, is ETGVTQSPTHLIKTRGQQVTLRCSSQSGHNTVSWYQQALGQGPQFIFQYYREEENGRGNFPPRFSGLQFPNYSSELNVNALELDDSALYLCASRPRFGGADTQYFGPGTRLTVL.

This rearrangement joins TRBV4-1 to TRBJ2-1; D possibly matches TRBD1 or TRBD2 (5 bases each). The CDR3 totals 18 residues. Germline CDR1 is MGHRA and CDR2 is YSYEKL. V dropped 1 base and J dropped 9 bases, with 25 bases sitting between them. The CDR3 loop reads CASSQGTLRGDGPSEQFF. In DNA, the CDR3 is TGCGCCAGCAGCCAAGGAACTCTTCGAGGGGACGGGCCCAGTGAGCAGTTCTTC.

This clone appeared once. V is TRBV7-9 and J is TRBJ2-2; D gene uncertain. V was trimmed by 4 bases and J by 8 bases, leaving 17 bases between them. Germline V gene data show CDR1 as SEHNR and CDR2 as FQNEAQ (reference sequence). The CDR3 length is 15 residues. The CDR3 region is CASSSPPGRAGELFF. CDR3 nucleotide sequence: TGTGCCAGCAGCTCACCCCCGGGCCGGGCTGGGGAGCTGTTTTTT.

The chain combines TRBV6-1 with TRBJ1-2, with 8 bases identical to TRBD1. The germline V gene encodes CDR1 MNHNS and CDR2 SASEGT. Unmatched junction bases numbered 9, after V lost 5 bases and J lost 7 bases. The CDR3 totals 14 residues. The CDR3 here is CASSRTGRAGGYTF. The CDR3 bases are TGTGCCAGCAGTCGGACAGGGAGAGCGGGTGGCTACACCTTC.

By its share, this clone is medium-sized. The V call is TRBV14, the J call TRBJ2-2, with 7 bases lining up with TRBD1. The CDR3 covers 16 residues. From germline, CDR1 is SGHDN and CDR2 FVKESK. J lost 0 bases, V lost 8 bases, and 9 bases had no gene match. The CDR3 region has the DNA TGTGCCAGCGGGACCACTCAGGGGGCGAACACCGGGGAGCTGTTTTTT. As protein: CASGTTQGANTGELFF.

The chain couples TRBV27 to TRBJ2-1; D might be TRBD1 (6 bases). Germline V gene data show CDR1 as MNHEY and CDR2 as SMNVEV (reference sequence). V lost 5 bases, J lost 2 bases, and 13 bases lay in between. This CDR3 region has 15 residues. CDR3 sequence reads: CASSTQGPPYNEQFF. The CDR3 nucleotides read TGTGCCAGCAGTACACAGGGCCCCCCCTACAATGAGCAGTTCTTC.

This clone has only a few counts. The chain recombines TRBV27 with TRBJ2-7, with D uncertain. Germline V gene lookup returns CDR1 MNHEY and CDR2 SMNVEV (reference sequence). The CDR3 length is 13 residues. V gave up 3 bases and J gave up 2 bases, with 8 bases separating them. Here the CDR3 DNA reads TGTGCCAGCAGTTTTACCCACGCCTACGAGCAGTACTTC. Amino acids: CASSFTHAYEQYF.

The chain recombines TRBV14 with TRBJ1-2, with 7 bases fitting TRBD1. The CDR3 extends over 14 amino acids. Losses at the gene ends were 2 bases for V and 3 bases for J; bases not matched to a gene: 3. In germline, CDR1 is SGHDN, CDR2 FVKESK. CDR3 sequence (DNA): TGTGCCAGCAGCCAAACAGGGGCCCACTATGGCTACACCTTC. Translated, it gives CASSQTGAHYGYTF.

The table lists this clone with a count of one. CDR3 loop: CASSLGTGIYEQYF. CDR3 nucleotide sequence: TGCGCCAGCAGCTTGGGCACGGGGATCTACGAGCAGTACTTC. This chain links TRBV5-1 with TRBJ2-7; TRBD2 is a possible D gene (5 bases). CDR1 is SGHRS, CDR2 YFSETQ, per germline. There are 14 residues in the CDR3. V lost 0 bases and J lost 3, with 10 bases in between.

V gene TRBV29-1 combines with J gene TRBJ1-4; TRBD1 aligns across 9 bases. V was clipped by 7 bases and J by 6 bases; unmatched bases: 3. This CDR3 contains 12 residues. The germline gives CDR1 SQVTM, CDR2 ANQGSEA. The CDR3, as DNA: TGCAGCGCCGGGACAGGGTATGAAAAACTGTTTTTT. Translating it yields CSAGTGYEKLFF.

The chain uses TRBV6-5 and TRBJ2-5; TRBD1 agrees at 11 bases. The CDR3 totals 15 residues. Germline-derived CDR1 and CDR2 are MNHEY and SVGAGI. With 1 base clipped from V and 11 bases from J, the junction kept 9 bases outside the gene matches. The CDR3 DNA reads as TGTGCCAGCAGTTACTACGGACAGGGGGCGCGGGAGCAGTACTTC. Translation: CASSYYGQGAREQYF.